Shown below are 11 T cell receptor beta chains from a single sample sequenced in a study of PD-L1 blockade in urothelial cancer. Time point indicated: peripheral blood 6 weeks after treatment start. Some clones are missing from TCRdb's copy, which holds only in-frame ones; the method was immunoSEQ multiplex PCR. The data contain about 45,000 clones, about 80% of them singletons. The specimen was PBMCs, collected around atezolizumab (anti-PD-L1) treatment. The receptor set was obtained from a man aged 55 to 70 with urothelial cancer.

This clone was recorded only once. The chain is built from TRBV18 and TRBJ2-7; D remains unclear. Germline V lookup: CDR1 KGHSH, CDR2 LQKENI. CDR3 length: 17 amino acids. V dropped 4 bases and J dropped 5 bases, with 24 bases sitting between them. CDR3 coding DNA: TGTGCCAGCTCACTAGCCCCCCGTGTACCCAACGTCAACGAGCAGTACTTC. Protein sequence: CASSLAPRVPNVNEQYF.

The chain combines TRBV6-5 with TRBJ2-7; 9 bases line up with TRBD1. Looked up from germline, CDR1 is MNHEY and CDR2 is SVGAGI. The CDR3 spans 15 residues. V dropped 6 bases and J dropped 7; count of bases not matched to a gene: 13. The CDR3 DNA reads TGTGCCAGCAGAAGCCGTGGGACAGGGATGGGAGAGCAGTACTTC. It translates to CASRSRGTGMGEQYF.

Within the sample, this clone is medium-sized. The chain links TRBV14 to TRBJ2-5; D unclear. Trimming removed 4 bases from V and 0 bases from J, with 15 bases in between. The CDR3 runs 16 residues. Germline V CDR1 and CDR2: SGHDN, FVKESK. The CDR3 reads CASSPGRHWYQETQYF. CDR3 nucleotides: TGTGCCAGCAGCCCAGGAAGGCATTGGTACCAAGAGACCCAGTACTTC.

The chain recombines TRBV6-1 with TRBJ2-5; 7 bases agree with TRBD1. Germline CDR1 is MNHNS and CDR2 is SASEGT. Trimming removed 4 bases from V and 4 bases from J; junction bases left unmatched: 12. The CDR3 extends over 16 amino acids. The CDR3 region is CASSANPTGFGETQYF. Written as DNA, the CDR3 is TGTGCCAGCAGTGCAAACCCGACAGGGTTCGGAGAGACCCAGTACTTC.

The chain joins TRBV19 to TRBJ2-3; the match to TRBD2 covers 9 bases. This CDR3 has 15 amino acids. CDR1 and CDR2 (germline): LNHDA, SQIVND (reference sequence). V lost 6 bases to trimming and J lost 0 bases; unmatched junction nucleotides: 4. CDR3 sequence reads: CASRSSGASTDTQYF. CDR3 nucleotides: TGTGCCAGTAGGTCTAGCGGGGCTAGCACAGATACGCAGTATTTT.

CDR3 nucleotide sequence: TGTGCCAGCAGTTTCTTCTATGGCTACACCTTC. As protein: CASSFFYGYTF. The gene calls are TRBV28 and TRBJ1-2; no firm D call. Between the trimmed V and J ends, which lost 3 bases and 4 bases, there was a span of 3 bases. There are 11 residues in the CDR3. Per germline, CDR1 MDHEN and CDR2 SYDVKM.

The chain is built from TRBV6-1 and TRBJ2-3, with 9 bases lining up with TRBD2. In germline, CDR1 is MNHNS, CDR2 SASEGT. This CDR3 is 15 amino acids long. Unmatched junction bases numbered 4, after V lost 6 bases and J lost 0 bases. The CDR3 protein is CASRHSGGSTDTQYF. The DNA of the CDR3 is TGTGCCAGCAGGCATAGCGGGGGTAGCACAGATACGCAGTATTTT.

The chain employs TRBV29-1 and TRBJ2-7; 7 bases align to TRBD1. In germline, CDR1 is SQVTM, CDR2 ANQGSEA. This CDR3 spans 15 amino acids. Trimming took 7 bases from V and 3 from J; bases not matched to a gene: 15. CDR3 sequence reads: CSAAKLRDRNYEQYF. DNA for the CDR3: TGCAGCGCCGCCAAGCTCCGGGACAGAAACTACGAGCAGTACTTC.

This clone was seen once. The rearrangement uses TRBV4-1 and TRBJ2-3, with 13 nucleotides matching TRBD2. The CDR3 runs to 19 residues. V lost 0 bases, J lost 0 bases, and 6 bases stayed unmatched. The germline gives CDR1 MGHRA, CDR2 YSYEKL. CDR3 in amino acids: CASSQERTSGGLSTDTQYF. CDR3 bases: TGCGCCAGCAGCCAAGAAAGGACTAGCGGGGGCCTCAGCACAGATACGCAGTATTTT.

The V gene is TRBV9, the J gene TRBJ2-2; 12 nucleotides agree with TRBD2. Germline CDR1 and CDR2: SGDLS and YYNGEE. This CDR3 has 16 amino acids. V lost 0 bases, J lost 6 bases, and 3 bases stayed unmatched. CDR3 in amino acids: CASSVDPSGGAGELFF. The CDR3 DNA reads TGTGCCAGCAGCGTAGACCCTAGCGGGGGGGCCGGGGAGCTGTTTTTT. The variable domain in full, completed from reference TRBV9 and TRBJ2-2, reads DSGVTQTPKHLITATGQRVTLRCSPRSGDLSVYWYQQSLDQGLQFLIQYYNGEERAKGNILERFSAQQFPDLHSELNLSSLELGDSALYFCASSVDPSGGAGELFFGEGSRLTVL.

The chain couples TRBV15 to TRBJ1-1; tentative D call: TRBD1 (6 bases). V was pared by 0 bases and J by 1 base, with 9 bases between. CDR1 is LNHNV and CDR2 is YYDKDF in the germline V gene (reference sequence). This CDR3 region has 15 residues. The CDR3 spells CATSRESGQNTEAFF. Written as DNA, the CDR3 is TGTGCCACCAGCAGAGAGTCGGGACAGAACACTGAAGCTTTCTTT.